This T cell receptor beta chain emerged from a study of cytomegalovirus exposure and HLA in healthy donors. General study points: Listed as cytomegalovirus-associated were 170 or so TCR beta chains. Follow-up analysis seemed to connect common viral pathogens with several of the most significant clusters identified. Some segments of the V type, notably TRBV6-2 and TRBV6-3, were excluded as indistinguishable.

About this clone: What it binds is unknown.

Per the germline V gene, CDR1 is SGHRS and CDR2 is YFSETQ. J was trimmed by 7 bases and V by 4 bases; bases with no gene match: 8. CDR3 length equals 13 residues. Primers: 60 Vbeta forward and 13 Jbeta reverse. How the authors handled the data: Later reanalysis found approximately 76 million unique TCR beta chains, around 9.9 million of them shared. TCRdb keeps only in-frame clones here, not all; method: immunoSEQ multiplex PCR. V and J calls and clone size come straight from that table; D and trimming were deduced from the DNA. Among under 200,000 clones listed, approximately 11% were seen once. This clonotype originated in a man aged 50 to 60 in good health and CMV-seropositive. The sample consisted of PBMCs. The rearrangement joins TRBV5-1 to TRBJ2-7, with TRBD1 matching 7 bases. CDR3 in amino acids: CASSLTQGWEQYV. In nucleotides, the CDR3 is TGCGCCAGCAGCCTCACACAGGGGTGGGAGCAGTACGTC.